This T cell receptor (delta chain) is drawn from a study of gamma-delta chains in newborns, infants, children. Looked up from germline, CDR1 is GEAIGNYY and CDR2 is EKD. This CDR3 contains 16 residues. TCRdb ran CATT on the reads. In the table there are 6,900 or so delta-chain clones, 2.1% of which are singletons. This clone was seen a handful of times. A far larger clone is one base from this, pointing to a likely read error. Other nucleotide sequences in the sample specify the same CDR3. The receptor was isolated from a child who was a newborn, infant or young child, either healthy, febrile or measles-vaccinated (not recorded which). The chain has TRDV2 and TRDJ1, with TRDD3 identical over 11 bases. Source material: blood. CDR3 bases: TGTGCCTGTGACATACTGGGGGATAAGAACACCGATAAGCTCATCTTT. Translating gives CACDILGDKNTDKLIF.